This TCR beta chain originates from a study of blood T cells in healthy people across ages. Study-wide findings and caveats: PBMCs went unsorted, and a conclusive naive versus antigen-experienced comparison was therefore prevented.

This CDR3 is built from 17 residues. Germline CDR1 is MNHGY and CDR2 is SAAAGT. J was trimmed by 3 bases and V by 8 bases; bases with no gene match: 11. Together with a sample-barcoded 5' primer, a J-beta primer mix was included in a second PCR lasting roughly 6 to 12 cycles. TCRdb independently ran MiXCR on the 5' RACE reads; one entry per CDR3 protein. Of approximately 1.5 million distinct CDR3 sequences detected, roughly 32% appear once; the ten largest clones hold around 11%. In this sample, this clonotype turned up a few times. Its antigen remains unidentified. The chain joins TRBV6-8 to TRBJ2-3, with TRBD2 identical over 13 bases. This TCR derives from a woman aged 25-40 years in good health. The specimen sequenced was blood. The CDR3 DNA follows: TGTGCCAGCGGGCCGGTGCGGACTAGCGGGAGTACAGATACGCAGTATTTT. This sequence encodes CASGPVRTSGSTDTQYF.